This record looks at one T cell receptor beta chain sequence and its context. Its antigen is unknown. Base qualities are missing; no much larger clone stands one base away. The CDR3 covers 13 residues, taking in both the cysteine and the phenylalanine. The sequence is cut down to CDR3 DNA, 39 bases in frame from base 1. The germline V end is reduced by 7 bases and the J end by 5 bases; junction bases left unmatched: 7. The data belong to a study of blood T cell repertoires in COVID-19 (dated by TCRdb to 2020 to 2022). Turning to the overall study: The collaborator samples originated in the United States, Italy and Spain and spanned the acute and convalescent phases of COVID-19. The dataset comprised deeply sampled blood TCRbeta repertoires from subjects exposed to, actively infected with, or recovered from COVID-19. A de-identified subject ID, COVID-19 status, age in years and sex were almost always included in the sample metadata. The prospective study material was composed of cDNA or gDNA derived from T cells, B-cell-depleted T cells, or PBMCs. Samples came from the ongoing ImmuneRACE study (first 160 participants) plus 1,254 subjects from 6 global collaborators. HLA class I and class II types, where available, came from metadata supplied by the sample provider rather than from assay-based typing. The repertoires were released in a freely available public database intended as a resource for research on the immune response to SARS-CoV-2. The paper's findings and limits, for the study overall: Clinical and demographic metadata were provided uncurated, with the amount varying by source and participant.

At one collaborating source in Seattle, patients were enrolled during active infection and were followed longitudinally through the course of disease. The collaborating institutions used their own protocols to collect whole blood in K2EDTA tubes. Collaborator samples were shipped for TCRbeta analysis as frozen whole blood, isolated PBMCs, or DNA extracted from either sample type. TCRbeta CDR3 regions were amplified from genomic DNA using the immunoSEQ Assay, a bias-controlled multiplex PCR. From the authors' description of their analysis: The number of nucleated cells in each sample was estimated by amplification of reference gene primers within the assay. Sequence reads were collapsed and filtered to measure the absolute abundance of every unique TCRbeta CDR3 rearrangement. For each sample, productive Simpson clonality was calculated by taking the square root of Simpson's diversity index across productive rearrangements. This is the immuneACCESS table as TCRdb keeps it, with only in-frame sequences that have V and J called. A part of the clones is gone; compared with another copy, unresolved V genes explain less than half, and the rest is unexplained. V, J and clone size reflect that table, while D and trimming were determined from the DNA. This sample has fewer than 350,000 clones in its table, and 87% of those were observed once. The biggest ten clones account for roughly 9.9% of the sample.

The material sequenced was peripheral blood. The sequence joins TRBV12-3 or TRBV12-4 to TRBJ1-2, with 7 middle bases fitting TRBD1. The sequence derives from a man in his thirties or forties with COVID-19, enrolled during active disease. The DNA sequence is as follows: TGTGCCAGCAAAACAGGGGTCAGTTATGGCTACACCTTC. It translates as CASKTGVSYGYTF.